These T cell receptor beta chains were read from a single sample in a study of blood T cell repertoires in COVID-19. Profiling relied on immunoSEQ multiplex PCR, and the TCRdb table lists in-frame clones only, not all of them. The table lists 150,000 to 200,000 clones, about 85% of them singletons. Input material: peripheral blood. The receptors were sampled from a woman aged 45-65 years with COVID-19, enrolled during active disease. CDR3s include the opening cysteine and the closing phenylalanine or tryptophan. The D gene is left open where the match is weak. Size is omitted from some rows. Given values are once, few, many or a class for expanded clones.

abundance: .; d_gene: .; v_gene: TRBV5-4; j_gene: TRBJ1-4; CDR3nt: TGTGCCAGCAGCTTTGGCCAGGCGGGTGAAAAACTGTTTTTT; CDR3aa: CASSFGQAGEKLFF
abundance: .; d_gene: TRBD2; v_gene: TRBV4-2; j_gene: TRBJ2-7; CDR3nt: TGTGCCAGCAGCCCGGGACTAGCGGGACACATCTCCTACGAGCAGTACTTC; CDR3aa: CASSPGLAGHISYEQYF
abundance: .; d_gene: .; v_gene: TRBV3-1/TRBV3-2; j_gene: TRBJ1-3; CDR3nt: TGTGCCAGCAGCCAAGAAGGGGGACCCATTTCTGGAAACACCATATATTTT; CDR3aa: CASSQEGGPISGNTIYF
abundance: .; d_gene: .; v_gene: TRBV7-2; j_gene: TRBJ1-5; CDR3nt: TGTGCCAGCAGCTTCGGACAGAATCAGCCCCAGCATTTT; CDR3aa: CASSFGQNQPQHF
abundance: .; d_gene: TRBD2; v_gene: TRBV27; j_gene: TRBJ2-3; CDR3nt: TGTGCCAGCAGTTTCATCAGCGGGGGCCGGTCAGATACGCAGTATTTT; CDR3aa: CASSFISGGRSDTQYF
abundance: .; d_gene: .; v_gene: TRBV6-5; j_gene: TRBJ1-6; CDR3nt: TGTGCCAGCATGACCCGCGGATATAATTCACCCCTCCACTTT; CDR3aa: CASMTRGYNSPLHF
abundance: .; d_gene: .; v_gene: TRBV11-2; j_gene: TRBJ2-1; CDR3nt: TGTGCCAGCAGCTTAACTCAGGGTTGGAACAATGAGCAGTTCTTC; CDR3aa: CASSLTQGWNNEQFF
abundance: .; d_gene: TRBD2; v_gene: TRBV27; j_gene: TRBJ2-5; CDR3nt: TGTGCCAGCAGTCCGAGGGTAAGCGGGGGGGCCGAGACCCAGTACTTC; CDR3aa: CASSPRVSGGAETQYF
abundance: once; d_gene: .; v_gene: TRBV2; j_gene: TRBJ1-4; CDR3nt: TGTGCCAGCATCCGAGCGGGGGGCTGGGAAAAACTGTTTTTT; CDR3aa: CASIRAGGWEKLFF
abundance: .; d_gene: .; v_gene: TRBV3-1/TRBV3-2; j_gene: TRBJ1-6; CDR3nt: TGTGCCAGCAGCCAGGGGACACTTGGTTCACCCCTCCACTTT; CDR3aa: CASSQGTLGSPLHF
abundance: .; d_gene: .; v_gene: TRBV21-1; j_gene: TRBJ1-2; CDR3nt: TGTGCCAGCAGCTATACGCGAGGGACTACATACAACTATGGCTACACCTTC; CDR3aa: CASSYTRGTTYNYGYTF
abundance: .; d_gene: TRBD2; v_gene: TRBV9; j_gene: TRBJ2-1; CDR3nt: TGTGCCAGCAGCATCGGTGGGGAGGGTAATGAGCAGTTCTTC; CDR3aa: CASSIGGEGNEQFF
abundance: .; d_gene: TRBD1; v_gene: TRBV6-5; j_gene: TRBJ2-3; CDR3nt: TGTGCCAGCAGTACAGGGGCAGGTACGCAGTATTTT; CDR3aa: CASSTGAGTQYF
abundance: .; d_gene: TRBD2; v_gene: TRBV28; j_gene: TRBJ2-3; CDR3nt: TGTGCCAGCAGTTTAGGAGCAGCGGGGGTTCATACGCAGTATTTT; CDR3aa: CASSLGAAGVHTQYF
abundance: .; d_gene: TRBD1; v_gene: TRBV3-1/TRBV3-2; j_gene: TRBJ2-5; CDR3nt: TGTGCCAGCAGCCAAGGGACAGGGCATCAAGAGACCCAGTACTTC; CDR3aa: CASSQGTGHQETQYF
abundance: .; d_gene: TRBD2; v_gene: TRBV20-1; j_gene: TRBJ2-6; CDR3nt: TGCAGTGCTAGTCCTAGCGGGGTTTCTGGGGCCAACGTCCTGACTTTC; CDR3aa: CSASPSGVSGANVLTF
abundance: .; d_gene: TRBD1; v_gene: TRBV27; j_gene: TRBJ1-6; CDR3nt: TGTGCCAGCAGTTTATCGGACAGGGGCAATTCACCCCTCCACTTT; CDR3aa: CASSLSDRGNSPLHF
abundance: .; d_gene: TRBD2; v_gene: TRBV7-2; j_gene: TRBJ2-7; CDR3nt: TGTGCCAGCAGCTTAGAACTAGCGGGGGGTATCTACGAGCAGTACTTC; CDR3aa: CASSLELAGGIYEQYF
abundance: .; d_gene: TRBD2; v_gene: TRBV4-2; j_gene: TRBJ2-3; CDR3nt: TGTGCCAGCAGCCAAGGGGTTGGGCGGGGGTCAGGAGATACGCAGTATTTT; CDR3aa: CASSQGVGRGSGDTQYF
abundance: .; d_gene: TRBD2; v_gene: TRBV5-1; j_gene: TRBJ2-7; CDR3nt: TGCGCCAGCAGCCAGACCGGGACTAGCGGTTACGAGCAGTACTTC; CDR3aa: CASSQTGTSGYEQYF
abundance: once; d_gene: TRBD1; v_gene: TRBV2; j_gene: TRBJ2-1; CDR3nt: TGTGCCAGCAGTACTCAGGGGGCAGTGGGTTACAATGAGCAGTTCTTC; CDR3aa: CASSTQGAVGYNEQFF
abundance: .; d_gene: .; v_gene: TRBV19; j_gene: TRBJ1-5; CDR3nt: TGTGCCAGTAGCCGACAGGGCAATCAGCCCCAGCATTTT; CDR3aa: CASSRQGNQPQHF
abundance: few; d_gene: .; v_gene: TRBV12-3/TRBV12-4; j_gene: TRBJ1-1; CDR3nt: TGTGCCAGCAGTCTCGGACGGGGCACTGAAGCTTTCTTT; CDR3aa: CASSLGRGTEAFF
abundance: .; d_gene: TRBD2; v_gene: TRBV11-2; j_gene: TRBJ2-5; CDR3nt: TGTGCCAGCAGCTTAGGCTCTAGCGGGGGGGCTCAGACCCAGTACTTC; CDR3aa: CASSLGSSGGAQTQYF
abundance: once; d_gene: TRBD1; v_gene: TRBV19; j_gene: TRBJ1-2; CDR3nt: TGTGCCAGTATTGACAGGGCGGGTGGCTACACCTTC; CDR3aa: CASIDRAGGYTF
abundance: .; d_gene: .; v_gene: TRBV29-1; j_gene: TRBJ2-7; CDR3nt: TGCAGCGTTGAAGATCCCGACGAGCAGTACTTC; CDR3aa: CSVEDPDEQYF
abundance: .; d_gene: .; v_gene: TRBV5-6; j_gene: TRBJ1-1; CDR3nt: TGTGCCAGCAGCTTGAGACAGCTAGGGTTGAACACTGAAGCTTTCTTT; CDR3aa: CASSLRQLGLNTEAFF
abundance: .; d_gene: .; v_gene: TRBV6-4; j_gene: TRBJ2-5; CDR3nt: TGTGCCAGCAGTGAAAGGGGGTCTAGCCGACAAGAGACCCAGTACTTC; CDR3aa: CASSERGSSRQETQYF
abundance: .; d_gene: TRBD1; v_gene: TRBV11-3; j_gene: TRBJ2-2; CDR3nt: TGTGCCAGCAGCGCTACCTTGGACAGGGGAATCAACGGGGAGCTGTTTTTT; CDR3aa: CASSATLDRGINGELFF
abundance: .; d_gene: TRBD1; v_gene: TRBV10-3; j_gene: TRBJ2-7; CDR3nt: TGTGCCATCAGTGAACAGGGGGCGCAGTACGAGCAGTACTTC; CDR3aa: CAISEQGAQYEQYF
abundance: once; d_gene: .; v_gene: TRBV6-6; j_gene: TRBJ2-1; CDR3nt: TGTGCCAGCAGACAACAGGAATACAATGAGCAGTTCTTC; CDR3aa: CASRQQEYNEQFF
abundance: .; d_gene: TRBD1; v_gene: TRBV11-2; j_gene: TRBJ2-1; CDR3nt: TGTGCCAGCAGCTTAGCTCTCAGGGGGCGCTTGGGGGATAATGAGCAGTTCTTC; CDR3aa: CASSLALRGRLGDNEQFF
abundance: once; d_gene: TRBD1; v_gene: TRBV5-1; j_gene: TRBJ1-1; CDR3nt: TGCGCCAGCAGCCTGGGGGGACAGGACTACACTGAAGCTTTCTTT; CDR3aa: CASSLGGQDYTEAFF
abundance: .; d_gene: .; v_gene: TRBV14; j_gene: TRBJ2-2; CDR3nt: TGTGCCAGCAGCCAAGTTCTAAGCACCGGGGAGCTGTTTTTT; CDR3aa: CASSQVLSTGELFF
abundance: .; d_gene: TRBD1; v_gene: TRBV5-1; j_gene: TRBJ2-2; CDR3nt: TGCGCCAGCAGCTTGGCCGTGGCGGGACAGGGGAGTGGCGGGGAGCTGTTTTTT; CDR3aa: CASSLAVAGQGSGGELFF
abundance: .; d_gene: .; v_gene: TRBV28; j_gene: TRBJ1-1; CDR3nt: TGTGCCAGCACGGGGGGCGTTAAGAACACTGAAGCTTTCTTT; CDR3aa: CASTGGVKNTEAFF
abundance: .; d_gene: .; v_gene: TRBV4-3; j_gene: TRBJ1-1; CDR3nt: TGCGCCAGCAGCCAAGATCTGGGGGGTGCGAACACTGAAGCTTTCTTT; CDR3aa: CASSQDLGGANTEAFF
abundance: .; d_gene: .; v_gene: TRBV29-1; j_gene: TRBJ1-1; CDR3nt: TGCAGCGTTGCTCAGATTTTGAACACTGAAGCTTTCTTT; CDR3aa: CSVAQILNTEAFF
abundance: .; d_gene: .; v_gene: TRBV6-5; j_gene: TRBJ1-6; CDR3nt: TGTGCCAGCACCCGGGACTCAAGCGGTAATTCACCCCTCCACTTT; CDR3aa: CASTRDSSGNSPLHF
abundance: .; d_gene: .; v_gene: TRBV5-1; j_gene: TRBJ2-5; CDR3nt: TGCGCCAGCAGCTTGGGGGAGCCCCAAGAGACCCAGTACTTC; CDR3aa: CASSLGEPQETQYF
abundance: .; d_gene: .; v_gene: TRBV29-1; j_gene: TRBJ2-3; CDR3nt: TGCAGCGGGATGACTTCTACAGATACGCAGTATTTT; CDR3aa: CSGMTSTDTQYF